This is a list of T cell receptor beta chains from one sample in a study of T cells in Graves' hyperthyroidism and ophthalmopathy. TCRdb ran MiXCR on the multiplex PCR reads and lists one entry per CDR3 protein. The data contain approximately 400,000 distinct CDR3 sequences, roughly 15% of them singletons. Sequencing was carried out using blood. Receptors originate from a woman between 25 and 40 years old with Graves' ophthalmopathy. Both conserved end residues are trimmed from each CDR3.

CDR3 | V
ASSEGLTMNTEAF | TRBV2
SASNTGDSAYNEQF | TRBV20-1
ASTSDLETGELF | TRBV2
SARWVPGYT | TRBV20-1
ASSWVRVGLLTEAF | TRBV6-1
ASSMPPGRDQPQH | TRBV19
ASRGDYNSPLH | TRBV2
ASSPYQNAGELF | TRBV3-1
ATGAERSPLYGYT | TRBV10-3
ASSLLNRGLGEQY | TRBV7-9
ASSPTGLAGVDTQY | TRBV11-3
ASSLVVRNQETQY | TRBV7-2
ASSSFGTGGYEQY | TRBV7-3
ASSFSGKQPQH | TRBV13
SAAHQVHNEQF | TRBV29-1
ASSVGVGNQPQH | TRBV9
ASSLAGEGEQF | TRBV5-5
ASSSPQTLGSSYNEQF | TRBV28